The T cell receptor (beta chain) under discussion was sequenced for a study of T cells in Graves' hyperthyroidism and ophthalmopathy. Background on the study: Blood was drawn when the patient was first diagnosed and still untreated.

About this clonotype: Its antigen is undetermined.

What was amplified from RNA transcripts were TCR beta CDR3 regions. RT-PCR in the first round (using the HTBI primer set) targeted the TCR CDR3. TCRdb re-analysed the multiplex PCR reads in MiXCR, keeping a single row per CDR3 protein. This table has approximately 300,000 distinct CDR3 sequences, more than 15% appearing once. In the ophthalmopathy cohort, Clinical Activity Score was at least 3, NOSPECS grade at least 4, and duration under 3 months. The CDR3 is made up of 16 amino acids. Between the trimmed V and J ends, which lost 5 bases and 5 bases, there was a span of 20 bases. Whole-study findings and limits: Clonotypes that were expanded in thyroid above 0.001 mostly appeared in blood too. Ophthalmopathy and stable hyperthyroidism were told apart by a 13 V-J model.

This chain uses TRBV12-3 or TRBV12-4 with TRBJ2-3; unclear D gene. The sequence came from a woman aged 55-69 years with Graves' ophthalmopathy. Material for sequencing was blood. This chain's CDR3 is CASSVSVGSLGDTQYF. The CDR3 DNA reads TGTGCCAGCAGTGTCTCGGTAGGCTCGCTCGGAGATACGCAGTATTTT.